A single TCR beta chain is shown here with its context. In the study's own analysis: How many nucleated cells were present was estimated from reference gene primer amplification. TCRdb keeps only in-frame clones here, not all; method: immunoSEQ multiplex PCR. V and J calls and clone size follow that table, whereas D and trimming were derived from the DNA. The data show about 20,000 clones, with 91% seen just once and 3.5% to 5% held by the top ten. The record originates from a study of blood T cell repertoires in COVID-19. Trimming removed 8 bases from V and 6 bases from J; junction bases left unmatched: 15. Germline V lookup: CDR1 WSHSY, CDR2 SAAADI. The CDR3 spans 15 residues.

Sample: peripheral blood. This TCR derives from a human donor in a cohort sampled during active COVID-19. The chain is built from TRBV10-2 and TRBJ2-5, with 7 bases that match TRBD1. The CDR3: CASGRGTGDGQTQYF. CDR3 bases: TGCGCCAGCGGCCGGGGCACAGGGGATGGTCAGACCCAGTACTTC.